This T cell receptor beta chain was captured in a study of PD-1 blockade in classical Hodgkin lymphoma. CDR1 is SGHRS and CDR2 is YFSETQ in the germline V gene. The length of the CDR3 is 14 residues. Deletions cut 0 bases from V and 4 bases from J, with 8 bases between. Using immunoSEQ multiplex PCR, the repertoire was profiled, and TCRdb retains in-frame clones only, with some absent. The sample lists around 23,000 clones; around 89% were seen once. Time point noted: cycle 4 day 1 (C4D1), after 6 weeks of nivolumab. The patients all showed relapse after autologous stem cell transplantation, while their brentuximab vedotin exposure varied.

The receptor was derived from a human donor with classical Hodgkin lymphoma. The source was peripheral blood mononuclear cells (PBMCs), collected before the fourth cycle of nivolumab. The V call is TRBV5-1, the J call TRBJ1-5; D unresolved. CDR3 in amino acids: CASSLDVGNQPQHF. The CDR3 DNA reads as TGCGCCAGCAGCTTGGACGTTGGAAATCAGCCCCAGCATTTT.